Each of the 20 T cell receptor beta chains below was sequenced from the same sample in a study of technical replicates of blood from several donors listed by TCRdb under 2017. Library preparation employed the immunoSEQ multiplex PCR assay. This is the immuneACCESS table as TCRdb keeps it, with only in-frame sequences that have V and J called. A part of the clones is gone; compared with another copy, unresolved V genes explain less than half, and the rest is unexplained. Within this sample are about 97,000 clones, with over 85% of them counted one time only. Approximately 0.33% of the sample goes to the ten largest clones. The specimen sequenced was T cells isolated from PBMCs. These receptors all come from a human donor in good health.

This clone was counted a single time. The chain has TRBV30 and TRBJ2-2, with 8 bases aligning to TRBD1. V trimming: 3 bases; J trimming: 3 bases; junction bases outside the gene matches: 3. CDR1 is GTSNPN and CDR2 is SVGIG in the germline V gene (reference sequence). The CDR3 has 14 amino acids. The CDR3 DNA sequence: TGTGCCTGGAGCGACAGGGGAGACACCGGGGAGCTGTTTTTT. Its translation is CAWSDRGDTGELFF.

V gene TRBV5-1 combines with J gene TRBJ2-5; 11 bases are shared with TRBD2. Germline CDR1 reads SGHRS; CDR2 reads YFSETQ. The V gene end was trimmed by 4 bases and the J gene end by 2 bases; junction bases not matched to a gene: 10. The CDR3 has 17 residues. The CDR3 reads CASSGLSGRAGQETQYF. CDR3 nucleotides: TGCGCCAGCAGCGGTCTTAGCGGGAGGGCCGGGCAAGAGACCCAGTACTTC.

The chain carries TRBV7-2 and TRBJ2-7; no definite D call. The ends were cut back, 2 bases at V and 0 bases at J, with 5 bases in the middle. Germline-derived CDR1 and CDR2 are SGHTA and FQGNSA. The CDR3 extends over 13 amino acids. The CDR3 region is CASSLFNSYEQYF. The CDR3 nucleotides read TGTGCCAGCAGCTTATTCAACTCCTACGAGCAGTACTTC.

V gene TRBV5-5 combines with J gene TRBJ2-7; D is undetermined. Germline V gene lookup returns CDR1 SGHKS and CDR2 YYEKEE (reference sequence). CDR3 length equals 13 residues. V was pared by 6 bases and J by 2 bases, with 12 bases between. CDR3 bases: TGTGCCAGCACCACTGGAGAGACCTACGAGCAGTACTTC. It is translated as CASTTGETYEQYF.

The rearrangement joins TRBV15 to TRBJ2-3, with a weak D call TRBD1 (5 bases). The germline V gene encodes CDR1 LNHNV and CDR2 YYDKDF (reference sequence). The CDR3 length is 13 residues. V lost 1 base, J lost 6 bases, and 8 bases lay in between. The CDR3 DNA reads as TGTGCCACCAGCAGAGGGGGCTTCGATACGCAGTATTTT. It specifies CATSRGGFDTQYF.

The chain combines TRBV10-3 with TRBJ1-1; no clear D. Trimming removed 2 bases at V and 3 bases at J, with 10 bases between. The V gene's germline CDR1 is ENHRY and CDR2 SYGVKD. This CDR3 region has 14 residues. The CDR3 bases are TGTGCCATCAGTGAGGACGGGGTTTACACTGAAGCTTTCTTT. Translated: CAISEDGVYTEAFF.

The V gene is TRBV7-8, the J gene TRBJ2-5, with D unclear. V dropped 5 bases and J dropped 2 bases, with 6 bases sitting between them. CDR3 size: 12 residues. Germline V lookup: CDR1 SGHVS, CDR2 FQNEAQ. In DNA, the CDR3 is TGTGCCAGCAGCCGAGAGCAAGAGACCCAGTACTTC. Translation: CASSREQETQYF. Full variable domain (rest looked up from reference TRBV7-8 and TRBJ2-5): GAGVSQSPRYKVAKRGQDVALRCDPISGHVSLFWYQQALGQGPEFLTYFQNEAQLDKSGLPSDRFFAERPEGSVSTLKIQRTQQEDSAVYLCASSREQETQYFGPGTRLLVL.

This CDR3 is CASSYRQGRGNSPLHF. CDR3 nucleotide sequence: TGTGCCAGCAGTTACAGACAGGGCCGGGGCAATTCACCCCTCCACTTT. This rearrangement joins TRBV6-6 to TRBJ1-6; 7 nucleotides align to TRBD1. V lost 2 bases and J lost 7; bases outside the gene matches: 8. Germline V gene lookup returns CDR1 MNHNY and CDR2 SVGAGI (reference sequence). This CDR3 spans 16 amino acids.

This chain's CDR3 is CASSQVFRGREKLFF. The CDR3 region has the DNA TGCGCCAGCAGCCAAGTTTTTAGGGGGCGTGAAAAACTGTTTTTT. The chain links TRBV4-1 to TRBJ1-4, with TRBD1 identical over 7 bases. The CDR3 spans 15 residues. V was clipped by 1 base and J by 7 bases; unmatched bases: 6. Germline lookup yields CDR1 MGHRA and CDR2 YSYEKL.

The chain couples TRBV7-9 to TRBJ1-1; no reliable D call. Looked up from germline, CDR1 is SEHNR and CDR2 is FQNEAQ (reference sequence). The CDR3 is 12 amino acids. The ends were cut back, 5 bases at V and 4 bases at J, with 8 bases in the middle. CDR3 amino acids: CASSPGSTEAFF. The CDR3, as DNA: TGTGCCAGCAGCCCCGGGAGCACTGAAGCTTTCTTT.

This rearrangement joins TRBV7-3 to TRBJ2-1, with 7 nucleotides matching TRBD2. Germline V gene lookup returns CDR1 SGHTA and CDR2 FQGTGA. V lost 3 bases, J lost 7 bases, and 3 bases stayed unmatched. CDR3 length: 13 residues. The CDR3: CASSFGGRNEQFF. CDR3 in DNA: TGTGCCAGCAGCTTCGGCGGGAGAAATGAGCAGTTCTTC.

Here the CDR3 reads CASSYSGGRIDTQYF. CDR3 nucleotides: TGTGCCAGCAGTTACTCGGGGGGGCGAATAGATACGCAGTATTTT. This chain uses TRBV6-5 with TRBJ2-3; D may be TRBD2 (7 bases). This CDR3 has 15 amino acids. The V end was cut by 0 bases, the J end by 5 bases, with 12 bases between. The germline V gene has CDR1 MNHEY and CDR2 SVGAGI.

The rearrangement joins TRBV28 to TRBJ2-1; 10 nucleotides agree with TRBD2. CDR1 is MDHEN, CDR2 SYDVKM, per germline. The V and J ends lost 2 bases and 6 bases, in that order; junction bases with no gene match: 4. CDR3 length: 15 residues. CDR3 bases: TGTGCCAGCAGTTTAGCCGGGACTAGCGTCAATGAGCAGTTCTTC. It codes for CASSLAGTSVNEQFF.

The chain has TRBV10-1 and TRBJ2-5, with D possibly being TRBD2 (5 bases). The DNA end is more similar to TRBJ2-7, so the J call may be wrong. The CDR3 is 17 amino acids. The V gene's germline CDR1 is WNHNN and CDR2 SYGVQD (reference sequence). CDR3 loop: CASSESSFGSGGNEQYF. Written as DNA, the CDR3 is TGCGCCAGCAGTGAGTCGAGCTTTGGTTCAGGAGGAAACGAGCAGTACTTC.

The V call is TRBV6-1, the J call TRBJ1-2; perhaps TRBD1 as D (5 bases). Trimming stripped 2 bases from V and 2 bases from J, with 6 bases between. The length of the CDR3 is 13 residues. Germline assignment: CDR1 MNHNS and CDR2 SASEGT. The DNA of the CDR3 is TGTGCCAGCAGTGAAAGGACAAACTATGGCTACACCTTC. This gives the protein CASSERTNYGYTF.

This sequence joins TRBV2 and TRBJ1-3; a possible D gene is TRBD1 (5 bases). The CDR3 is made up of 17 amino acids. Germline values: CDR1 SNHLY, CDR2 FYNNEI. Trimming cost V 3 bases and J 0 bases, with 15 bases left between them. CDR3 sequence: CASSEPETASSGNTIYF. In DNA, the CDR3 is TGTGCCAGCAGTGAGCCTGAGACAGCCTCCTCTGGAAACACCATATATTTT.

The CDR3 DNA reads TGTGCCAGCAGGAATCCGGGACAGGGGGCGGCCTACGAGCAGTACTTC. It yields the protein CASRNPGQGAAYEQYF. This rearrangement joins TRBV28 to TRBJ2-7; TRBD1 matches at 12 bases. V lost 6 bases, J lost 2 bases, and 8 bases stayed unmatched. The CDR3 sequence is 16 residues long. CDR1 MDHEN and CDR2 SYDVKM come from the germline V gene.

The chain couples TRBV19 to TRBJ2-2; TRBD2 might be the D (5 bases). The CDR3 contains 12 residues. V shed 3 bases and J shed 7 bases, with 6 bases lying between them. The germline CDR1 and CDR2 sequences are LNHDA and SQIVND (reference sequence). As DNA, the CDR3 is TGTGCCAGTAGTATGGACTTCGGGGAGCTGTTTTTT. Protein sequence: CASSMDFGELFF.

This chain connects TRBV7-9 to TRBJ2-3; 10 bases line up with TRBD1. The CDR3 loop spans 18 amino acids. From germline, CDR1 is SEHNR and CDR2 FQNEAQ (reference sequence). V shed 4 bases and J 2 bases; nucleotides not matched to a gene: 12. For the CDR3, the DNA is TGTGCCAGCAGCTCCACTCTAGGGGACAGGGGATCCACAGATACGCAGTATTTT. Residues: CASSSTLGDRGSTDTQYF.

The chain combines TRBV10-3 with TRBJ2-3; 13 bases are a match to TRBD2. CDR1 and CDR2 (germline): ENHRY, SYGVKD. The CDR3 is 19 residues long. Losses at the gene ends were 3 bases for V and 0 bases for J; bases not matched to a gene: 9. CDR3 sequence reads: CAISDWGTSGAPSTDTQYF. The CDR3 DNA reads as TGTGCCATCAGTGATTGGGGGACTAGCGGGGCCCCTAGCACAGATACGCAGTATTTT.